Presented here are 6 T cell receptor beta chains from one specimen sequenced in a study of identical twins. TCRdb re-called the 5' RACE reads with MiXCR, one entry per CDR3 protein. In the table there are under 300,000 distinct CDR3 sequences, 6.5% to 9.5% of which are singletons. The same data also went into a second study, on yellow fever vaccine responses in identical twins.

Sequenced: CD8+ T cells sorted from blood. Receptors originate from a woman under 30 in good health.

This clonotype was observed a handful of times. V gene TRBV6-5 combines with J gene TRBJ2-5; possibly TRBD1 or TRBD2 for D (5 bases each). Germline V gene lookup returns CDR1 MNHEY and CDR2 SVGAGI. The CDR3 has 16 residues. Trimming left V 0 bases short and J 4 bases short, with 15 bases between. CDR3 bases: TGTGCCAGCAGTTACTCGTCGGGGCGAAGTCGAGAGACCCAGTACTTC. This gives the protein CASSYSSGRSRETQYF.

The chain combines TRBV13 with TRBJ2-7, with 9 bases aligning to TRBD2. The CDR3 is 15 residues long. V lost 3 bases and J lost 1; bases outside the gene matches: 4. The V gene's germline CDR1 is PRHDT and CDR2 FYEKMQ (reference sequence). CDR3 DNA sequence: TGTGCCAGCAGCTTTCGGACTAGCGCATCCTACGAGCAGTACTTC. This translates into CASSFRTSASYEQYF. Filled out from reference TRBV13 and TRBJ2-7, the complete variable domain reads AAGVIQSPRHLIKEKRETATLKCYPIPRHDTVYWYQQGPGQDPQFLISFYEKMQSDKGSIPDRFSAQQFSDYHSELNMSSLELGDSALYFCASSFRTSASYEQYFGPGTRLTVT.

This clonotype was seen repeatedly, ten times or more. V is TRBV6-4 and J is TRBJ2-3; TRBD1 matches 7 bases. The CDR3 is 15 residues long. V was clipped by 2 bases and J by 4 bases; unmatched bases: 6. Per germline, CDR1 MRHNA and CDR2 SNTAGT. As DNA, the CDR3 is TGTGCCAGCAGTGACGGGACAGAAGGTGCAGATACGCAGTATTTT. Protein: CASSDGTEGADTQYF.

With respect to this clonotype: Just one base apart from a much larger clone, this may be a read error. The genes are TRBV20-1 and TRBJ2-1; 15 nucleotides match TRBD2. Germline CDR1 DFQATT, CDR2 SNEGSKA (reference sequence). The CDR3 is 17 amino acids. The CDR3 region is CCARAIGLAGGYNEQFF. In nucleotides, the CDR3 is TGCTGTGCTAGAGCGATAGGACTAGCGGGGGGGTACAATGAGCAGTTCTTC.

At least ten counts were recorded for this clonotype. J is TRBJ2-1 and V is TRBV6-4; 13 bases align to TRBD2. V lost 0 bases to trimming and J lost 6 bases; unmatched junction nucleotides: 2. The CDR3 runs to 16 residues. Germline V gene lookup returns CDR1 MRHNA and CDR2 SNTAGT. CDR3: CASSDSTSGRVNEQFF. The CDR3, as DNA: TGTGCCAGCAGTGACTCCACTAGCGGGAGGGTCAATGAGCAGTTCTTC.

The V gene is TRBV7-3, the J gene TRBJ2-2; the D is unclear. This CDR3 spans 12 amino acids. In germline, CDR1 is SGHTA, CDR2 FQGTGA. Trimming cost V 5 bases and J 4 bases, with 5 bases left between them. CDR3 bases: TGTGCCAGCAGCAAAAGCACCGGGGAGCTGTTTTTT. Protein product: CASSKSTGELFF.